The next 8 T cell receptor beta chains were all read from a single sample in a study of cytomegalovirus exposure and HLA in healthy donors. Amplification used 60 Vbeta primers and 13 Jbeta primers. The repertoire was sequenced with immunoSEQ multiplex PCR; TCRdb's copy has only in-frame clones and lacks some. The sample records around 65,000 clones, approximately 85% being singletons. The material sequenced was PBMCs. The receptors were sampled from a female donor in good health and CMV-seronegative.

This clone was counted a single time. This chain joins TRBV4-2 and TRBJ1-1; D gene uncertain. Germline-derived CDR1 and CDR2 are LGHNA and YNFKEQ. The CDR3 extends over 12 amino acids. Trimming took 0 bases from V and 4 from J, leaving 3 bases between them. The CDR3 loop is CASSQESTEAFF. As DNA, the CDR3 is TGTGCCAGCAGCCAAGAGAGCACTGAAGCTTTCTTT.

This rearrangement joins TRBV6-5 to TRBJ2-5; D unresolved. V was pared by 0 bases and J by 1 base, with 9 bases between. The germline V gene encodes CDR1 MNHEY and CDR2 SVGAGI. The CDR3 spans 15 residues. The CDR3 reads CASSYSLPVQETQYF. The CDR3 region has the DNA TGTGCCAGCAGTTACTCGTTGCCAGTCCAAGAGACCCAGTACTTC.

The gene calls are TRBV7-6 and TRBJ2-7; 9 bases are shared with TRBD1. Germline CDR1 SGHVS, CDR2 FNYEAQ. J gave up 4 bases and V 5 bases, and 9 bases lay outside the gene matches. There are 15 residues in the CDR3. The CDR3 bases are TGTGCCAGCAGCAACCCGGGACAGGGACCGTACGAGCAGTACTTC. It specifies CASSNPGQGPYEQYF. Together with reference TRBV7-6 and TRBJ2-7, the CDR3 gives the full variable domain: GAGVSQSPRYKVTKRGQDVALRCDPISGHVSLYWYRQALGQGPEFLTYFNYEAQQDKSGLPNDRFSAERPEGSISTLTIQRTEQRDSAMYRCASSNPGQGPYEQYFGPGTRLTVT.

This clone was observed once. The chain couples TRBV5-1 to TRBJ2-7, with TRBD2 identical over 8 bases. The V segment lost 1 base and the J segment 3 bases; nucleotides outside the gene matches: 15. The germline V gene encodes CDR1 SGHRS and CDR2 YFSETQ. The CDR3 totals 18 residues. The CDR3 sequence is CASSLRGGGGLAHYEQYF. CDR3 coding DNA: TGCGCCAGCAGCTTGCGGGGGGGAGGGGGTCTGGCCCACTACGAGCAGTACTTC. Full variable domain (missing parts from reference TRBV5-1 and TRBJ2-7): KAGVTQTPRYLIKTRGQQVTLSCSPISGHRSVSWYQQTPGQGLQFLFEYFSETQRNKGNFPGRFSGRQFSNSRSEMNVSTLELGDSALYLCASSLRGGGGLAHYEQYFGPGTRLTVT.

This chain connects TRBV10-3 to TRBJ2-3, with D maybe TRBD2 (7 bases). Trimming took off 6 bases at V and 0 bases at J, with 10 bases between the two ends. Germline V gives CDR1 ENHRY, CDR2 SYGVKD. This CDR3 region has 14 residues. The CDR3 is CAIRGGRSTDTQYF. Here the CDR3 DNA reads TGTGCCATCAGGGGGGGGCGTAGCACAGATACGCAGTATTTT.

The chain is built from TRBV11-2 and TRBJ1-4, with 8 bases identical to TRBD1. Germline CDR1 SGHAT, CDR2 FQNNGV. V was pared by 4 bases and J by 0 bases, with 13 bases of the junction left unmatched. This CDR3 is built from 19 residues. CDR3 protein: CASSSLIWDRLTTNEKLFF. CDR3 in DNA: TGTGCCAGCAGCTCGCTCATATGGGACAGGTTGACAACTAATGAAAAACTGTTTTTT.

The gene calls are TRBV29-1 and TRBJ2-3; 7 bases line up with TRBD2. The germline gives CDR1 SQVTM, CDR2 ANQGSEA. CDR3 length: 12 residues. V was pared by 5 bases and J by 3 bases, with 2 bases of the junction left unmatched. The CDR3 protein is CSVKRDTDTQYF. The CDR3 nucleotides are TGCAGCGTTAAGCGGGATACAGATACGCAGTATTTT.

V is TRBV4-3 and J is TRBJ2-7, with 8 bases fitting TRBD1. V was pared by 6 bases and J by 2 bases, with 9 bases of the junction left unmatched. Germline V CDR1 and CDR2: LGHNA, YSLEER. The CDR3 has 15 amino acids. The CDR3 reads CASRRSQGATYEQYF. The CDR3 bases are TGCGCCAGCAGACGAAGTCAGGGGGCCACCTACGAGCAGTACTTC.